This TCR beta chain was found in a study of blood T cell repertoires in COVID-19. With 0 bases removed from V and 1 base from J, the gap between germline ends came to 13 bases. CDR1 and CDR2 (germline): SGHTA, FQGNSA. The CDR3 length is 17 residues. Cohort 3 donors were reported recovered after two negative PCRs, clearance, or symptom resolution. This table comes from immunoSEQ multiplex PCR, and its TCRdb copy is limited to in-frame clones, with some not included. The sample lists 250,000 to 350,000 clones; 88% were seen once. The chain combines TRBV7-2 with TRBJ2-1, with a possible D match to TRBD2 (6 bases). The sequenced sample consisted of PBMCs or T cells enriched from blood (not recorded which). The receptor was derived from a woman in her forties or fifties who had recovered from COVID-19. The CDR3 DNA follows: TGTGCCAGCAGCTTAGCGCGGAGGGGCGGGTCCTACAATGAGCAGTTCTTC. It is translated as CASSLARRGGSYNEQFF.